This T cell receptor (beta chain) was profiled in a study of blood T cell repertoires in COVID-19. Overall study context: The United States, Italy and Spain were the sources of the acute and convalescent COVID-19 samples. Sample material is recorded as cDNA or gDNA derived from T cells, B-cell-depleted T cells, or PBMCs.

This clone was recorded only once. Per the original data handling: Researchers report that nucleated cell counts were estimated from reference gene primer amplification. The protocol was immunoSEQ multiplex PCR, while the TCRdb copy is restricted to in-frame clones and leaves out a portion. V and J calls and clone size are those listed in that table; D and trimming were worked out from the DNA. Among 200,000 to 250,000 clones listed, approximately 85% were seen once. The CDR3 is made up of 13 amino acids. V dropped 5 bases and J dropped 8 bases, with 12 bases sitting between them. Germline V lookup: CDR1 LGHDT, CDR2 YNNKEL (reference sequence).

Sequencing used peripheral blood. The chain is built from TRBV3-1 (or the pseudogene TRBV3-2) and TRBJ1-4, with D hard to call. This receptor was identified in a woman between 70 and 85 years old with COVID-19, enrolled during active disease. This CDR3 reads CASSGAALEKLFF. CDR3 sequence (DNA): TGTGCCAGCAGCGGAGCGGCCCTCGAAAAACTGTTTTTT.